This TCR beta chain was obtained from a study of cytomegalovirus exposure and HLA in healthy donors. CDR3 length: 13 residues. CDR1 SGHNT and CDR2 YYREEE come from the germline V gene (reference sequence). V was shortened by 4 bases and J by 3 bases, with 10 bases between the two germline ends. PCR involved 60 Vbeta and 13 Jbeta primers. The data were produced by immunoSEQ multiplex PCR, yet TCRdb's version contains in-frame clones alone and is incomplete. Among under 200,000 clones listed, approximately 82% were seen once. What was sequenced was PBMCs. This chain connects TRBV5-4 to TRBJ1-2; TRBD1 is a possible D gene (5 bases). The TCR originated in a woman aged 18-29 years in good health and CMV-seronegative. CDR3 in DNA: TGTGCCAGCAGCAAAACAGGAGACTATGGCTACACCTTC. This translates into CASSKTGDYGYTF.